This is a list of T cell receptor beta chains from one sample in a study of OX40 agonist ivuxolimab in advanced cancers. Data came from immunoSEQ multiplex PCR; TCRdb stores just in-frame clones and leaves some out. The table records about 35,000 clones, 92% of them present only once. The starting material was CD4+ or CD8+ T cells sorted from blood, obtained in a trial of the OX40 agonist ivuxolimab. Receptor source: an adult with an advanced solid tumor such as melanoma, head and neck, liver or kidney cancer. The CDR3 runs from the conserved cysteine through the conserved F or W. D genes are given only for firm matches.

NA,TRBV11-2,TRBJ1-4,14,CASSSGQYREKLFF
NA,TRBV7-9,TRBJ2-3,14,CASSLVVAPDTQYF
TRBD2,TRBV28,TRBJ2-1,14,CASRLTSGTREQFF
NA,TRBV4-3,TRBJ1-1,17,CASSQDGLDTQNTEAFF
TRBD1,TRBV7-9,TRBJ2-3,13,CATGTGSTDTQYF
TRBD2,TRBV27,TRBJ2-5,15,CASSFLGGSGETQYF
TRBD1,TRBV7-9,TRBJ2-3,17,CASSLDTGQGLTDTQYF
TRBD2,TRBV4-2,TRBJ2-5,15,CASSPTSGRGETQYF
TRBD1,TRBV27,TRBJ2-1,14,CASSPTGWGNEQFF
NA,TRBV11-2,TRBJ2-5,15,CASRPSEGYQETQYF
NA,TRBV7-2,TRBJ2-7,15,CASSPVVAATYEQYF
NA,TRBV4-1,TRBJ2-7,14,CASRYTDSSYEQYF
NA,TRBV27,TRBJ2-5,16,CASSTRKTGDQETQYF
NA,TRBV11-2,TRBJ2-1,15,CASSLEESSYNEQFF
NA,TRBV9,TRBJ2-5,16,CASSVGSGARQETQYF
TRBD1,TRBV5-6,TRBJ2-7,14,CASSGGQGKYEQYF
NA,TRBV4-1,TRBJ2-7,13,CASSQTGTYEQYF
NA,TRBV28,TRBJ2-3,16,CASSYEGTTGSDTQYF
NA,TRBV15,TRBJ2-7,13,CATSTSTTYEQYF
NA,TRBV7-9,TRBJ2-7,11,CASSLDDEQYF
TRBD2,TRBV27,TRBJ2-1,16,CASSLLAGGDGDEQFF
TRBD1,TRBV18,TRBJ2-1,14,CASSPKTGENEQFF
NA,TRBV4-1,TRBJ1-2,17,CASSQDPMEGATYGYTF
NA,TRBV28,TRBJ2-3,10,CASSALTQYF
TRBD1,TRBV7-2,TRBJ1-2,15,CASSPGTGPNYGYTF
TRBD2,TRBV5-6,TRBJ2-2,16,CASSPAGGYHTGELFF
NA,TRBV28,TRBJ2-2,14,CASSFGTSGGELFF
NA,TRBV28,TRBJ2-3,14,CATQPGGSTDTQYF
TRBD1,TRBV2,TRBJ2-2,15,CASTDDRANTGELFF
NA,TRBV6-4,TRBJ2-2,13,CARTDTSSGELFF
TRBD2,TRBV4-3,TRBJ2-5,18,CASSARWGILAGQETQYF
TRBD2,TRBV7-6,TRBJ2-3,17,CASSLALAGGSTDTQYF
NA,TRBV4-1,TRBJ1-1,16,CASSQNYGEKGRVAFF
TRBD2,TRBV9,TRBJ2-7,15,CASSVEGGRAYEQYF
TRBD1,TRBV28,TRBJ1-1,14,CASIRTGRGTEAFF
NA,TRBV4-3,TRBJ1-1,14,CASSQAEGDTEAFF
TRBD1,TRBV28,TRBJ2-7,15,CASSSSGQGLTEQYF
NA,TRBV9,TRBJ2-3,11,CASSVGDTQYF
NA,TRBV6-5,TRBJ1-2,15,CASSYGTVLGYGYTF
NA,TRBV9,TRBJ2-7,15,CASSVRGESSYEQYF
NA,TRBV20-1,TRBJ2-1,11,CSASTSHEQFF
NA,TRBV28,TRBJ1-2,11,CASSLLGGYTF
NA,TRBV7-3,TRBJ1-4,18,CASSITHYGAGINEKLFF
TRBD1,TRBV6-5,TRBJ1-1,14,CASSTRDRGTEAFF
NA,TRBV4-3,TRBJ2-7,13,CASSQQQGNEQYF
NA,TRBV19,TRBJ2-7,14,CASRPGHTNEEQYF
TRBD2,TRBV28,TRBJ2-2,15,CASNLSGKGTGELFF
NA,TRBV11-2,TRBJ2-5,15,CASSLGAGVLETQYF
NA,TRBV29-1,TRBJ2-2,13,CSVEGREFGELFF
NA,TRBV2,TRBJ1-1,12,CASSEWGPEAFF
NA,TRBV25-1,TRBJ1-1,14,CASSEIGGNTEAFF
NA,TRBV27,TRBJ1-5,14,CASSLSYSNQPQHF
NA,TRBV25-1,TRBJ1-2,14,CASSAADIGYGYTF
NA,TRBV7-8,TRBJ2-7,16,CASSLPSLGSRSEQYF
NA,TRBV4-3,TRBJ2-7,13,CASSQTRLYEQYF